The 30 T cell receptor beta chains below all came from one sample that was sequenced in a study of blood T cell repertoires in COVID-19. Data came from immunoSEQ multiplex PCR; TCRdb stores just in-frame clones and leaves some out. Of around 300,000 clones in the sample, 86% were seen once. The sequenced sample was peripheral blood. The receptor set was obtained from a woman aged 70-85 years with COVID-19, enrolled during active disease.

V gene TRBV5-5 combines with J gene TRBJ1-2; 7 bases map to TRBD1. Germline V gene data show CDR1 as SGHKS and CDR2 as YYEKEE (reference sequence). J lost 4 bases, V lost 0 bases, and 3 bases had no gene match. CDR3 length: 14 residues. This CDR3 reads CASSLAGQSYGYTF. CDR3 coding DNA: TGTGCCAGCAGCTTGGCGGGACAGAGCTATGGCTACACCTTC.

This clone was counted once. The chain joins TRBV7-3 to TRBJ2-1; weak D call: TRBD1 (6 bases). Germline assignment: CDR1 SGHTA and CDR2 FQGTGA. Trimming removed 6 bases from V and 4 bases from J, with 10 bases in between. The CDR3 length is 13 residues. The CDR3 nucleotides read TGTGCCAGCAGTACCGGACAGTACAATGAGCAGTTCTTC. Translating it yields CASSTGQYNEQFF.

The gene calls are TRBV5-1 and TRBJ1-2; D is ambiguous. Germline V gives CDR1 SGHRS, CDR2 YFSETQ. The CDR3 totals 12 residues. Trimming took off 4 bases at V and 13 bases at J, with 17 bases between the two ends. CDR3 region: CASSDDETGGTF. In nucleotides, the CDR3 is TGCGCCAGCAGCGACGACGAGACGGGAGGCACCTTC. Looking up the rest from reference TRBV5-1 and TRBJ1-2 gives the full variable domain: KAGVTQTPRYLIKTRGQQVTLSCSPISGHRSVSWYQQTPGQGLQFLFEYFSETQRNKGNFPGRFSGRQFSNSRSEMNVSTLELGDSALYLCASSDDETGGTFGSGTRLTVV.

J is TRBJ2-3 and V is TRBV11-2; possible D gene TRBD2, 5 bases. V lost 1 base and J 0 bases, leaving 11 bases between the germline ends. This CDR3 is built from 16 residues. Germline V gene sequence: CDR1 SGHAT, CDR2 FQNNGV. The CDR3 nucleotides read TGTGCCAGCAGCTTAGGACTACGTCTAAGCACAGATACGCAGTATTTT. Amino acid sequence: CASSLGLRLSTDTQYF.

This clone was counted only a few times. The V and J genes are TRBV7-6 and TRBJ2-5; TRBD2 agrees at 9 bases. J gave up 6 bases and V 4 bases, and 6 bases lay outside the gene matches. Germline V gives CDR1 SGHVS, CDR2 FNYEAQ. The CDR3 runs to 14 residues. The CDR3 region is CASSSLAGWKTQYF. The DNA of the CDR3 is TGTGCCAGCAGCTCCCTAGCGGGGTGGAAGACCCAGTACTTC.

V usage is TRBV24-1 and J usage is TRBJ2-1; 12 bases align to TRBD1. With 4 bases clipped from V and 16 bases from J, the junction kept 4 bases outside the gene matches. Per the germline V gene, CDR1 is KGHDR and CDR2 is SFDVKD. This CDR3 is built from 12 residues. The CDR3 sequence: CATSDQGQGAFF. CDR3 nucleotides: TGTGCCACCAGTGACCAGGGACAGGGGGCTTTCTTC.

V usage is TRBV5-1 and J usage is TRBJ2-2; possibly TRBD2 for D (6 bases). V lost 1 base and J 5 bases, leaving 12 bases between the germline ends. The CDR3 loop spans 15 amino acids. Per the germline V gene, CDR1 is SGHRS and CDR2 is YFSETQ. The CDR3 here is CASSLLEGYTGELFF. In DNA, the CDR3 is TGCGCCAGCAGCTTGTTGGAGGGATATACCGGGGAGCTGTTTTTT.

The CDR3, as DNA: TGTGCCAGCAGCCTCACAAGGACAGGCGGATTTAATGAAAAACTGTTTTTT. Its translation: CASSLTRTGGFNEKLFF. This rearrangement joins TRBV3-1 (or the pseudogene TRBV3-2) to TRBJ1-4; TRBD1 aligns across 7 bases. Germline V gene lookup returns CDR1 LGHDT and CDR2 YNNKEL (reference sequence). The CDR3 is 17 amino acids. V shed 4 bases and J 4 bases; nucleotides not matched to a gene: 12.

This chain links TRBV10-2 with TRBJ1-2; no clear D. The ends were cut back, 3 bases at V and 6 bases at J, with 17 bases in the middle. Germline lookup yields CDR1 WSHSY and CDR2 SAAADI. The CDR3 has 15 residues. CDR3 protein: CASSESQARGNGYTF. The CDR3 DNA sequence: TGCGCCAGCAGTGAAAGTCAGGCCAGAGGGAATGGCTACACCTTC.

The chain joins TRBV9 to TRBJ2-3; D gene unclear. The germline CDR1 and CDR2 sequences are SGDLS and YYNGEE. The germline V and J ends were trimmed by 3 bases and 0 bases, with 8 bases remaining between them. The CDR3 loop spans 14 amino acids. The CDR3 DNA reads TGTGCCAGCAGCGCTAGGCCTAGCACAGATACGCAGTATTTT. This codes for CASSARPSTDTQYF.

The genes are TRBV30 and TRBJ1-1; maybe TRBD1 (5 bases). CDR1 and CDR2 (germline): GTSNPN, SVGIG (reference sequence). The CDR3 is 14 amino acids. V lost 0 bases, J lost 3 bases, and 11 bases lay in between. The CDR3 loop reads CAWSVPRVYTEAFF. In DNA form, the CDR3 reads TGTGCCTGGAGTGTTCCCAGGGTGTACACTGAAGCTTTCTTT.

The CDR3 loop reads CASSLATAWPALQPQHF. The DNA for the CDR3 is TGTGCCAGCAGCTTAGCCACAGCATGGCCGGCGCTTCAGCCCCAGCATTTT. The chain has TRBV7-2 and TRBJ1-5; D is unresolved. The CDR3 is 17 amino acids. CDR1 and CDR2 (germline): SGHTA, FQGNSA. The V and J ends lost 0 bases and 6 bases respectively, with 18 bases between them.

This chain uses TRBV9 with TRBJ2-2, with 10 bases that match TRBD1. The germline gives CDR1 SGDLS, CDR2 YYNGEE. This CDR3 has 16 residues. The ends lost 3 bases at V and 5 bases at J; junction bases unmatched: 7. This chain's CDR3 is CASSAGDRGSTGELFF. In nucleotides, the CDR3 is TGTGCCAGCAGCGCGGGGGACAGGGGATCGACCGGGGAGCTGTTTTTT.

The rearrangement joins TRBV3-1 (or the pseudogene TRBV3-2) to TRBJ2-3; the D is unclear. V was trimmed by 2 bases and J by 1 base, leaving 13 bases between them. This CDR3 is 16 amino acids long. From germline, CDR1 is LGHDT and CDR2 YNNKEL (reference sequence). This CDR3 reads CASSQSTLSGTDTQYF. In nucleotides, the CDR3 is TGTGCCAGCAGCCAAAGTACTCTCTCCGGCACAGATACGCAGTATTTT.

The rearrangement links TRBV25-1 to TRBJ1-5, with no clear D. Trimming took 6 bases from V and 8 from J, leaving 14 bases between them. There are 13 residues in the CDR3. Germline CDR1 is MGHDK and CDR2 is SYGVNS. The CDR3 region has the DNA TGTGCCAGCAGCCTTTCCAACGGGGAGCCCCAGCATTTT. Amino acids: CASSLSNGEPQHF.

The chain combines TRBV27 with TRBJ2-2; 9 nucleotides line up with TRBD2. This CDR3 is 15 amino acids long. After removal of 8 bases from V and 2 bases from J, the junction contained 6 bases not matched to a gene. Germline values: CDR1 MNHEY, CDR2 SMNVEV (reference sequence). The DNA for the CDR3 is TGTGCCAGCGGACTGACTAGCGGTAACACCGGGGAGCTGTTTTTT. Its protein product is CASGLTSGNTGELFF.

V and J are TRBV7-2 and TRBJ1-2; 8 nucleotides align to TRBD1. J lost 8 bases, V lost 5 bases, and 10 bases had no gene match. CDR3 length: 14 residues. Germline assignment: CDR1 SGHTA and CDR2 FQGNSA. Here the CDR3 reads CASSAGTGIIGYTF. The CDR3, as DNA: TGTGCCAGCAGCGCGGGGACAGGCATCATAGGCTACACCTTC.

This clone was counted between two and nine times. The chain recombines TRBV5-1 with TRBJ2-7, with a possible D match to TRBD2 (6 bases). V was cut by 6 bases and J by 6 bases, with 16 bases left in between. CDR3 length: 13 residues. Germline CDR1 reads SGHRS; CDR2 reads YFSETQ. CDR3 sequence reads: CASKPPGGGEQYF. CDR3 nucleotide sequence: TGCGCCAGCAAACCTCCCGGGGGAGGCGAGCAGTACTTC. Drawing the rest from reference TRBV5-1 and TRBJ2-7, the complete variable domain is KAGVTQTPRYLIKTRGQQVTLSCSPISGHRSVSWYQQTPGQGLQFLFEYFSETQRNKGNFPGRFSGRQFSNSRSEMNVSTLELGDSALYLCASKPPGGGEQYFGPGTRLTVT.

This chain connects TRBV13 to TRBJ2-3; no clear D. Germline CDR1 PRHDT, CDR2 FYEKMQ (reference sequence). V lost 5 bases and J lost 2, with 8 bases in between. This CDR3 region has 13 residues. In DNA, the CDR3 is TGTGCCAGCAGCCCCCAAAACACAGATACGCAGTATTTT. It specifies CASSPQNTDTQYF. Filled out from reference TRBV13 and TRBJ2-3, the complete variable domain reads AAGVIQSPRHLIKEKRETATLKCYPIPRHDTVYWYQQGPGQDPQFLISFYEKMQSDKGSIPDRFSAQQFSDYHSELNMSSLELGDSALYFCASSPQNTDTQYFGPGTRLTVL.

The chain links TRBV24-1 to TRBJ1-2; D is possibly TRBD1 (5 bases). CDR1 is KGHDR, CDR2 SFDVKD, per germline. V shed 9 bases and J shed 5 bases, with 15 bases lying between them. CDR3 length: 13 residues. CDR3 region: CATRRGDGYGYTF. The CDR3 DNA reads as TGTGCCACCCGGCGGGGGGATGGGTATGGCTACACCTTC.

The rearrangement uses TRBV24-1 and TRBJ1-4; the D gene is possibly TRBD1 (6 bases). CDR1 and CDR2 from the germline V gene are KGHDR and SFDVKD. Trimming cost V 4 bases and J 8 bases, with 10 bases left between them. This CDR3 is 13 amino acids long. CDR3 sequence: CATSDRGSEKLFF. The CDR3 DNA follows: TGTGCCACCAGTGACAGGGGAAGCGAAAAACTGTTTTTT.

This chain uses TRBV6-1 with TRBJ1-6, with TRBD1 matching over 9 bases. CDR1 MNHNS and CDR2 SASEGT come from the germline V gene. With 4 bases clipped from V and 5 bases from J, the junction kept 6 bases outside the gene matches. The CDR3 spans 16 residues. Here the CDR3 reads CASSGGQGRDNSPLHF. In DNA form, the CDR3 reads TGTGCCAGCAGTGGGGGACAGGGTAGGGATAATTCACCCCTCCACTTT.

The V call is TRBV5-4, the J call TRBJ2-3; D is ambiguous. Germline CDR1 reads SGHNT; CDR2 reads YYREEE (reference sequence). There are 13 residues in the CDR3. V lost 0 bases, J lost 5 bases, and 7 bases lay in between. The CDR3 DNA reads as TGTGCCAGCAGCTTGGTTCCCGGAGATACGCAGTATTTT. Translated: CASSLVPGDTQYF. Combining the CDR3 with reference TRBV5-4 and TRBJ2-3 gives the whole variable domain ETGVTQSPTHLIKTRGQQVTLRCSSQSGHNTVSWYQQALGQGPQFIFQYYREEENGRGNFPPRFSGLQFPNYSSELNVNALELDDSALYLCASSLVPGDTQYFGPGTRLTVL.

The chain uses TRBV10-1 and TRBJ2-7; TRBD1 is a possible D gene (6 bases). Germline CDR1 reads WNHNN; CDR2 reads SYGVQD (reference sequence). CDR3 length: 12 amino acids. Between the trimmed V and J ends, which lost 6 bases and 4 bases, there was a span of 10 bases. Here the CDR3 reads CASSRDKYEQYF. The CDR3 nucleotides read TGCGCCAGCAGCCGGGACAAATACGAGCAGTACTTC.

This clone was seen a handful of times. The chain combines TRBV29-1 with TRBJ1-2, with D unclear. Germline CDR1 reads SQVTM; CDR2 reads ANQGSEA. V lost 1 base, J lost 1 base, and 10 bases lay in between. The CDR3 has 14 residues. CDR3 protein: CSVEGGSINYGYTF. The DNA for the CDR3 is TGCAGCGTTGAAGGAGGTAGTATTAACTATGGCTACACCTTC.

The chain carries TRBV27 and TRBJ2-7, with 8 bases aligning to TRBD1. Germline-derived CDR1 and CDR2 are MNHEY and SMNVEV (reference sequence). CDR3 size: 14 residues. Trimming took 5 bases from V and 2 from J; bases not matched to a gene: 5. The CDR3 coding sequence is TGTGCCAGCAGTCCCTCCAGGGGGCCCTACGAGCAGTACTTC. This encodes CASSPSRGPYEQYF.

This clone was counted a single time. In nucleotides, the CDR3 is TGTGCCAGCAGCTTAGTACCAGGGCCCTACGAGCAGTACTTC. Its protein product is CASSLVPGPYEQYF. The V gene is TRBV7-2, the J gene TRBJ2-7; D is perhaps TRBD1 (5 bases). In germline, CDR1 is SGHTA, CDR2 FQGNSA. V gave up 1 base and J gave up 2 bases, with 9 bases separating them. This CDR3 is built from 14 residues.

The V gene is TRBV10-3, the J gene TRBJ1-3, with D hard to call. The CDR3 runs 13 residues. V lost 8 bases, J lost 0 bases, and 8 bases lay in between. Germline assignment: CDR1 ENHRY and CDR2 SYGVKD. CDR3: CAIRGFSGNTIYF. CDR3 DNA sequence: TGTGCCATCCGAGGTTTCTCTGGAAACACCATATATTTT.

The rearrangement uses TRBV5-1 and TRBJ1-1; TRBD1 agrees at 10 bases. The CDR3 is 15 amino acids. Germline trimming cut 4 bases from V and 10 bases from J; bases unmatched to any gene: 13. Germline V gives CDR1 SGHRS, CDR2 YFSETQ. The CDR3 bases are TGCGCCAGCAGCACCGACAGGGGGCCAGCTATGGGAGCTTTCTTT. It yields the protein CASSTDRGPAMGAFF.

The rearrangement joins TRBV28 to TRBJ1-5; D unclear. Germline CDR1 and CDR2: MDHEN and SYDVKM. The CDR3 extends over 15 amino acids. V lost 6 bases to trimming and J lost 2 bases, with 14 bases between them. The CDR3 sequence: CASSPSLRGNQPQHF. CDR3 nucleotides: TGTGCCAGCAGCCCCTCCCTGCGTGGCAATCAGCCCCAGCATTTT.